Reported below is one T cell receptor (beta chain). Antigen unknown. The data were obtained in a study of T cells after yellow fever vaccination. The overall study: Preparation of the low-cell-number fractions used SMART-Seq v4 Ultra Low Input. General observations from the study: The booster saw the reappearance of most primary-vaccination clones (approximately 97% CD4, around 88% CD8).

TCRdb re-called the 5' RACE reads with MiXCR, one entry per CDR3 protein. This table has about 630,000 distinct CDR3 sequences, roughly an eighth appearing once. The CDR3 length is 13 residues. Deletions cut 0 bases from V and 9 bases from J, with 11 bases between. Per germline, CDR1 LGHNA and CDR2 YNFKEQ. The chain uses TRBV4-2 and TRBJ1-1; D not resolved. Sequencing used PBMCs, obtained on the day of the yellow fever booster vaccination. The receptor's source is a man under 40 who received the YFV17D yellow fever vaccine. CDR3 sequence: CASSQDKGFQAFF. Here the CDR3 DNA reads TGTGCCAGCAGCCAAGATAAAGGTTTTCAAGCTTTCTTT.